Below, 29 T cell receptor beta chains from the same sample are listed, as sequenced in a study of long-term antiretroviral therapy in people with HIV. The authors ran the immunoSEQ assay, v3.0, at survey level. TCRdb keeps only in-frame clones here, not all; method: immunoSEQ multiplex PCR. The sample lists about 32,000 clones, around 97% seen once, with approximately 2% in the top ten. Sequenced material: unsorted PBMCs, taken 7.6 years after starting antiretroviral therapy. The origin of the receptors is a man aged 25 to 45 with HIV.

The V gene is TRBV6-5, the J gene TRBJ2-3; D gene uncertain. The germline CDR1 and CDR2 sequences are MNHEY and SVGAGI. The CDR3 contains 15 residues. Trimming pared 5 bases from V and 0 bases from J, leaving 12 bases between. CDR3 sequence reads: CASSPTRASTDTQYF. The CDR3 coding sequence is TGTGCCAGCAGTCCCACTCGTGCTAGCACAGATACGCAGTATTTT.

The chain's CDR3 is CASSWGPGDEAFF. CDR3 in DNA: TGCGCCAGCAGCTGGGGTCCCGGTGATGAAGCTTTCTTT. The J gene is TRBJ1-1, the V gene TRBV5-1; no clear D gene. Germline CDR1 SGHRS, CDR2 YFSETQ. This CDR3 is 13 amino acids long. The ends were cut back, 3 bases at V and 7 bases at J, with 13 bases in the middle.

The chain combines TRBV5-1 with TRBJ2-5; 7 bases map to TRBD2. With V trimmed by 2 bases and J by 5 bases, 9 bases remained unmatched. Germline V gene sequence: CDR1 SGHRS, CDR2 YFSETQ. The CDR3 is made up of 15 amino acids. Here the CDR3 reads CASSFWAGEGETQYF. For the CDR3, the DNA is TGCGCCAGCAGCTTCTGGGCGGGAGAGGGCGAGACCCAGTACTTC.

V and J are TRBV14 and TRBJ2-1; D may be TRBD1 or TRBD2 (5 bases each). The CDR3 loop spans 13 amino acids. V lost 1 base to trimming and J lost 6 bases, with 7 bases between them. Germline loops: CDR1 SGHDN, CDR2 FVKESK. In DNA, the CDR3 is TGTGCCAGCAGCCAAGTGAGGGGCAATGAGCAGTTCTTC. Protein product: CASSQVRGNEQFF.

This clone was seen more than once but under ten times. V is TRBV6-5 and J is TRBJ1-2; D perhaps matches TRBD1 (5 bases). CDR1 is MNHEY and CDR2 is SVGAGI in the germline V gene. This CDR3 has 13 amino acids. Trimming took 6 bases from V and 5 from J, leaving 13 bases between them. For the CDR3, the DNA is TGTGCCAGCAGCCCCGCGGGGACGTATGGCTACACCTTC. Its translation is CASSPAGTYGYTF.

CDR3 in DNA: TGTGCCAGCAGCTTAGCTACTCTGGATGAGCAGTTCTTC. This codes for CASSLATLDEQFF. The chain couples TRBV7-9 to TRBJ2-1; D gene uncertain. Trimming took off 0 bases at V and 8 bases at J, with 8 bases between the two ends. CDR3 length: 13 residues. Per germline, CDR1 SEHNR and CDR2 FQNEAQ (reference sequence).

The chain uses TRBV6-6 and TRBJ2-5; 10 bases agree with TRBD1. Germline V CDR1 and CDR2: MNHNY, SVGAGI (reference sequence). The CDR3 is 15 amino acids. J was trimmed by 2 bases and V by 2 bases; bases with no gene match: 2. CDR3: CASSYGDRGQETQYF. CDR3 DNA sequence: TGTGCCAGCAGTTACGGGGACAGGGGACAAGAGACCCAGTACTTC.

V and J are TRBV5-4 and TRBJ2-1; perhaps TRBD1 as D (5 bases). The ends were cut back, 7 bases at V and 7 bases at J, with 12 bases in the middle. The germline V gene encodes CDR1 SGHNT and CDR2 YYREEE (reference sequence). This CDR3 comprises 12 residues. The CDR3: CASGDRQNEQFF. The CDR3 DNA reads TGTGCCAGCGGAGACAGACAGAATGAGCAGTTCTTC.

The CDR3 spells CASSLVVDEQYF. DNA for the CDR3: TGTGCCAGCAGCTTAGTAGTGGACGAGCAGTACTTC. The chain links TRBV7-6 to TRBJ2-7; D is unresolved. This CDR3 is 12 amino acids long. Trimming removed 1 base at V and 5 bases at J, with 6 bases between. Germline loops: CDR1 SGHVS, CDR2 FNYEAQ.

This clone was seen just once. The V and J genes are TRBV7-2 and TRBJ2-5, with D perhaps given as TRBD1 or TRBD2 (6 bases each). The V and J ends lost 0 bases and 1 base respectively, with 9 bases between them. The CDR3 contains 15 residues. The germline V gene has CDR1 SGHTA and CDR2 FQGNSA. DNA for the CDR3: TGTGCCAGCAGCTTAGCGGGGGGCCTCCAAGAGACCCAGTACTTC. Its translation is CASSLAGGLQETQYF.

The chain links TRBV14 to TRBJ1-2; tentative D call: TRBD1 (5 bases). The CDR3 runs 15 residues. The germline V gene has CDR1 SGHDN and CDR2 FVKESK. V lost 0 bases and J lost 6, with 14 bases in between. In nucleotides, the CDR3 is TGTGCCAGCAGCCAAGATCGGGGGGGATCCGATGGCTACACCTTC. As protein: CASSQDRGGSDGYTF. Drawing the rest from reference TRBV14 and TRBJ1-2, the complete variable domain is EAGVTQFPSHSVIEKGQTVTLRCDPISGHDNLYWYRRVMGKEIKFLLHFVKESKQDESGMPNNRFLAERTGGTYSTLKVQPAELEDSGVYFCASSQDRGGSDGYTFGSGTRLTVV.

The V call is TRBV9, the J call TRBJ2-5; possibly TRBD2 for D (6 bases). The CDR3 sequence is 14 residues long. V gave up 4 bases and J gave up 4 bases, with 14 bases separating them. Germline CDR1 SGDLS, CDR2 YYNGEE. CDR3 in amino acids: CASSPWRVGETQYF. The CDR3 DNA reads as TGTGCCAGCAGCCCCTGGAGGGTGGGAGAGACCCAGTACTTC.

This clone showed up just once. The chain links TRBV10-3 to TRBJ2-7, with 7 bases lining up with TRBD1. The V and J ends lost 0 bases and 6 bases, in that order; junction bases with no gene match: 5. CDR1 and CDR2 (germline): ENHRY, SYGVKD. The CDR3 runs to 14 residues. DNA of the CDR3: TGTGCCATCAGTGAGTCGACAGGGTTGAGCGAGCAGTACTTC. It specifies CAISESTGLSEQYF.

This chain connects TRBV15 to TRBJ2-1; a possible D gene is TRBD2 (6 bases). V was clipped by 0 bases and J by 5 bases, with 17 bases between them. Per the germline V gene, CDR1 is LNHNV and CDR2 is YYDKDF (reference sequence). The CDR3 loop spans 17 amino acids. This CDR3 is CATSRDRLGRLDNEQFF. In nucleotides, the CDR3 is TGTGCCACCAGCAGAGATAGGTTAGGGAGGCTGGACAATGAGCAGTTCTTC. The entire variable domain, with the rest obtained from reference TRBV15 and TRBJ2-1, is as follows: DAMVIQNPRYQVTQFGKPVTLSCSQTLNHNVMYWYQQKSSQAPKLLFHYYDKDFNNEADTPDNFQSRRPNTSFCFLDIRSPGLGDTAMYLCATSRDRLGRLDNEQFFGPGTRLTVL.

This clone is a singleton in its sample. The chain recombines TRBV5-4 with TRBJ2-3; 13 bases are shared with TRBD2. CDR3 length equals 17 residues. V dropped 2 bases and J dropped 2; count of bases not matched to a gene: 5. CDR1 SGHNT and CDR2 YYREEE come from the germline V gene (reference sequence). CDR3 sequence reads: CASSLPGLAGFTDTQYF. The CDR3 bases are TGTGCCAGCAGCTTACCGGGACTAGCGGGGTTCACAGATACGCAGTATTTT.

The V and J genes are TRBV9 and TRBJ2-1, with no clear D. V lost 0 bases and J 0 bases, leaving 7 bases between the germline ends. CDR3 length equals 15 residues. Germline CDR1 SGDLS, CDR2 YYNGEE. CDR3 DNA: TGTGCCAGCAGCGTAGTGGTCGGCTCCTACAATGAGCAGTTCTTC. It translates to CASSVVVGSYNEQFF.

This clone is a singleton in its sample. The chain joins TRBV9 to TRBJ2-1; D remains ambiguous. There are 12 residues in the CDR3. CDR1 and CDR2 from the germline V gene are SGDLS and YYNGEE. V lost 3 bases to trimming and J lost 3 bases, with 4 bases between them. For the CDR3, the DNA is TGTGCCAGCAGCGAGGGCTACAATGAGCAGTTCTTC. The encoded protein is CASSEGYNEQFF.

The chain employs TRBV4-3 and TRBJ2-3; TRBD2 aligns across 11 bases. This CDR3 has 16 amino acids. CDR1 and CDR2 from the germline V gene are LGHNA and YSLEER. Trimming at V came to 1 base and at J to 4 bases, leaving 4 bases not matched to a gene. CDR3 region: CASSQVISGGADTQYF. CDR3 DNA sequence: TGCGCCAGCAGCCAAGTGATTAGCGGGGGGGCAGATACGCAGTATTTT.

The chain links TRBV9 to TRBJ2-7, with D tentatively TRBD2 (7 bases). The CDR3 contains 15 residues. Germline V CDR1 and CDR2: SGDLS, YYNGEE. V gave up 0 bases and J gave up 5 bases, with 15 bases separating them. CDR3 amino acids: CASSVGGGAGDEQYF. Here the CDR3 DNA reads TGTGCCAGCAGCGTAGGAGGGGGGGCAGGGGACGAGCAGTACTTC. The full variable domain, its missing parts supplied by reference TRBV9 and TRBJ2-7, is DSGVTQTPKHLITATGQRVTLRCSPRSGDLSVYWYQQSLDQGLQFLIQYYNGEERAKGNILERFSAQQFPDLHSELNLSSLELGDSALYFCASSVGGGAGDEQYFGPGTRLTVT.

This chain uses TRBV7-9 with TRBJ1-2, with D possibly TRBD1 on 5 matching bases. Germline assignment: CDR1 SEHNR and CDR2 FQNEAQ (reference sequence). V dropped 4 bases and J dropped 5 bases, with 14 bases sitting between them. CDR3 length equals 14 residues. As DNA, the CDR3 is TGTGCCAGCAGCTCCAGGGATCTCGATTATGGCTACACCTTC. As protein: CASSSRDLDYGYTF.

Here the CDR3 reads CASSDRVWGKLFF. In DNA, the CDR3 is TGTGCCAGCTCGGACAGGGTTTGGGGAAAACTGTTTTTT. The V and J genes are TRBV18 and TRBJ1-4, with 8 bases lining up with TRBD1. The CDR3 runs to 13 residues. Per the germline V gene, CDR1 is KGHSH and CDR2 is LQKENI. Germline trimming cut 6 bases from V and 10 bases from J; bases unmatched to any gene: 7.

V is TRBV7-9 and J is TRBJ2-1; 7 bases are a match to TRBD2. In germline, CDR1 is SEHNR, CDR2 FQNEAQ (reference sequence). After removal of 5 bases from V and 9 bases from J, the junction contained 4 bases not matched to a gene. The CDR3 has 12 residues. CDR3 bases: TGTGCCAGCAGCCCACTAGCGTTTGAGCAGTTCTTC. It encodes CASSPLAFEQFF.

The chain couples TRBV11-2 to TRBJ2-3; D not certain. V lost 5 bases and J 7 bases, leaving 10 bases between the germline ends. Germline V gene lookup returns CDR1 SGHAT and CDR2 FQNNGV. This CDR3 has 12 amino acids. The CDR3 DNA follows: TGTGCCAGCAGCCCCCCGGGCTATACGCAGTATTTT. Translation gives CASSPPGYTQYF. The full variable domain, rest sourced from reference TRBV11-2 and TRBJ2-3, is EAGVAQSPRYKIIEKRQSVAFWCNPISGHATLYWYQQILGQGPKLLIQFQNNGVVDDSQLPKDRFSAERLKGVDSTLKIQPAKLEDSAVYLCASSPPGYTQYFGPGTRLTVL.

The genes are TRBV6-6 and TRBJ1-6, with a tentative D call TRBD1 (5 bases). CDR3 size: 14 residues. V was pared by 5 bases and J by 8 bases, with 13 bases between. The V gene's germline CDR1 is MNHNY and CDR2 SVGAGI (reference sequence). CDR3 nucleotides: TGTGCCAGCAGTCAGACAGTAAGAGATTCACCCCTCCACTTT. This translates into CASSQTVRDSPLHF.

CDR3 coding DNA: TGTGCCAGCAGCCGGGAGGTCCCGAACACCGGGGAGCTGTTTTTT. Translation: CASSREVPNTGELFF. The V and J genes are TRBV7-2 and TRBJ2-2; 7 bases are a match to TRBD2. Germline CDR1 reads SGHTA; CDR2 reads FQGNSA. J was trimmed by 0 bases and V by 5 bases; bases with no gene match: 3. This CDR3 has 15 residues.

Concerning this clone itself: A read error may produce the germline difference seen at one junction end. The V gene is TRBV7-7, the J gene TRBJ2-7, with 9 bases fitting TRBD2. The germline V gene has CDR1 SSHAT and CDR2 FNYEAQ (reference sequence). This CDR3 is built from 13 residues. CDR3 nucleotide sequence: TGTGCTAGCAGCTTGACTAGCGGATACGAGCAGTACTTC. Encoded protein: CASSLTSGYEQYF.

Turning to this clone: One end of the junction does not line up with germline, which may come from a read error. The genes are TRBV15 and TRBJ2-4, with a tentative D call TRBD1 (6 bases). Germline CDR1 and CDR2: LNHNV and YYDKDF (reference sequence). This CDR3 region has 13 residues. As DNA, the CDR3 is TGTGCCACCAGCGGAGAAACAGGGAATCGGCAGTACTTC. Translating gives CATSGETGNRQYF. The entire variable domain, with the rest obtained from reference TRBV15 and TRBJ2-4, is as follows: DAMVIQNPRYQVTQFGKPVTLSCSQTLNHNVMYWYQQKSSQAPKLLFHYYDKDFNNEADTPDNFQSRRPNTSFCFLDIRSPGLGDTAMYLCATSGETGNRQYFGAGTRLSVL.

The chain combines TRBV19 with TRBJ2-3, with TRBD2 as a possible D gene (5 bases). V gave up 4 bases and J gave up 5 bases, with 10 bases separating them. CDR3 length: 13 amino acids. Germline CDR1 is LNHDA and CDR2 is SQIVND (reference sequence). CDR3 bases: TGTGCCAGTAGTACCCTACTAGGAGATACGCAGTATTTT. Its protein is CASSTLLGDTQYF.

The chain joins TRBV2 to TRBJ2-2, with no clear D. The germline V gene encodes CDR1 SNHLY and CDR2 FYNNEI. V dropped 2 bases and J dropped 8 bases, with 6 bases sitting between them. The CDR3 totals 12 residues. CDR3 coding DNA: TGTGCCAGCAGTGAAATGGCTGGGGAGCTGTTTTTT. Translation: CASSEMAGELFF.